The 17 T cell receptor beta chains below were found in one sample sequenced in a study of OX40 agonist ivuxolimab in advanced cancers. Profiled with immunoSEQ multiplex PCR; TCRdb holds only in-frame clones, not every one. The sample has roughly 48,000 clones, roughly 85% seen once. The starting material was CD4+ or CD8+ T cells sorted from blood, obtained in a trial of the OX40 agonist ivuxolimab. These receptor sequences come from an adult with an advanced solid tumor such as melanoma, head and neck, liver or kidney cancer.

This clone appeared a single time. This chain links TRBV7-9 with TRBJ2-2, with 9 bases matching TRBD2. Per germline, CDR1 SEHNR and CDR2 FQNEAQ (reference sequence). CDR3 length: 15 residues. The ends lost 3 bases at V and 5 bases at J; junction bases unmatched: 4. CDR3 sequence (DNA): TGTGCCAGCAGCTTTAGCGGGAGAAATACCGGGGAGCTGTTTTTT. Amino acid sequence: CASSFSGRNTGELFF.

The CDR3 region has the DNA TGTGCCAGCAGGGAGGGGGAGACCCAGTACTTC. The encoded protein is CASREGETQYF. The V and J genes are TRBV2 and TRBJ2-5; tentative D call: TRBD2 (6 bases). V lost 6 bases to trimming and J lost 5 bases, with 7 bases between them. The CDR3 is 11 residues long. CDR1 is SNHLY and CDR2 is FYNNEI in the germline V gene.

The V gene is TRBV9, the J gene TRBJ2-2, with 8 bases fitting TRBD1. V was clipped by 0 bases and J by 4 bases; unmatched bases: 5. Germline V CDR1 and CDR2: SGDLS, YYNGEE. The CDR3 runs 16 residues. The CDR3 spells CASSVEGTGLTGELFF. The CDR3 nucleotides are TGTGCCAGCAGCGTAGAAGGGACAGGCCTCACCGGGGAGCTGTTTTTT. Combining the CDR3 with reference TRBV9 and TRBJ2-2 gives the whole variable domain DSGVTQTPKHLITATGQRVTLRCSPRSGDLSVYWYQQSLDQGLQFLIQYYNGEERAKGNILERFSAQQFPDLHSELNLSSLELGDSALYFCASSVEGTGLTGELFFGEGSRLTVL.

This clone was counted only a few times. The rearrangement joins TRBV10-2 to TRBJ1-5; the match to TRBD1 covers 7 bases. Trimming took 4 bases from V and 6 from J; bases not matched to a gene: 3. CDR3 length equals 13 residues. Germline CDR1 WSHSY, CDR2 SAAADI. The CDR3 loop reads CASSGQGGQPQHF. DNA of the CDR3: TGCGCCAGCAGTGGACAGGGAGGTCAGCCCCAGCATTTT.

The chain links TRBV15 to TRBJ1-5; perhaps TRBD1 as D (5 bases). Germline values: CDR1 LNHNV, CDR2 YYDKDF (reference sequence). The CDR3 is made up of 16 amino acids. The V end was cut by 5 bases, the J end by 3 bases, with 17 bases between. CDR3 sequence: CATSGLDRKSNQPQHF. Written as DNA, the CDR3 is TGTGCCACCAGCGGACTAGACAGAAAATCCAATCAGCCCCAGCATTTT.

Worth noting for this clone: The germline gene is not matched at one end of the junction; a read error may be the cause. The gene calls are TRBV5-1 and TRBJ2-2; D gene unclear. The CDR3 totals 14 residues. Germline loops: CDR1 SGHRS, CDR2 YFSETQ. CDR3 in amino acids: CASSLGSGTGELFF. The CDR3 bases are TGTGCCAGCAGCCTAGGCAGTGGAACCGGGGAGCTGTTTTTT.

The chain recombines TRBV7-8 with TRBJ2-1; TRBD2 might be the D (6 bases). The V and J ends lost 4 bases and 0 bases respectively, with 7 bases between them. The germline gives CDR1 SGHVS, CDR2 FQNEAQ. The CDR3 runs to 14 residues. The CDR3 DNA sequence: TGTGCCAGCAGCTCGACTAGCTCCTACAATGAGCAGTTCTTC. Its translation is CASSSTSSYNEQFF. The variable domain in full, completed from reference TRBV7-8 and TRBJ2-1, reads GAGVSQSPRYKVAKRGQDVALRCDPISGHVSLFWYQQALGQGPEFLTYFQNEAQLDKSGLPSDRFFAERPEGSVSTLKIQRTQQEDSAVYLCASSSTSSYNEQFFGPGTRLTVL.

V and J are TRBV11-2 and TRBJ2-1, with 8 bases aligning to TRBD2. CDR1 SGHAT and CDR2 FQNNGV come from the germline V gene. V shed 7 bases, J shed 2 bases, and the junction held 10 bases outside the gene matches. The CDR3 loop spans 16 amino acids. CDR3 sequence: CASIPVGRGTYNEQFF. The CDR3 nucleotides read TGTGCCAGCATCCCCGTCGGGAGGGGAACCTACAATGAGCAGTTCTTC.

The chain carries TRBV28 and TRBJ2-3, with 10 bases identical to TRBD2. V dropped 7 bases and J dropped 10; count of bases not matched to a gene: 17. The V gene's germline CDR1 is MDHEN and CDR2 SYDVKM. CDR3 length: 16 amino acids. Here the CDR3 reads CASIQSGRGGREAQYF. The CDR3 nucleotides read TGTGCCAGCATCCAGAGCGGGAGGGGGGGCCGTGAGGCGCAGTATTTT.

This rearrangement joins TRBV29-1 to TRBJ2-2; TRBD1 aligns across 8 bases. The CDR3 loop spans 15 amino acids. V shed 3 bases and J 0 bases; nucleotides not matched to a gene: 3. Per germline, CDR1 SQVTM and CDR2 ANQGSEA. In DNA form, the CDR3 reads TGCAGCGTTGAGACAGGGGCATCGAACACCGGGGAGCTGTTTTTT. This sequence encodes CSVETGASNTGELFF.

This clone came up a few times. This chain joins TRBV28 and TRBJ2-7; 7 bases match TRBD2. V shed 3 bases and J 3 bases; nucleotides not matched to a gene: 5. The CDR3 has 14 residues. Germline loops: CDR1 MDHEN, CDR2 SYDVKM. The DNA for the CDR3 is TGTGCCAGCAGTTTCGGGGGAGGGCTCTACGAGCAGTACTTC. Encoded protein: CASSFGGGLYEQYF.

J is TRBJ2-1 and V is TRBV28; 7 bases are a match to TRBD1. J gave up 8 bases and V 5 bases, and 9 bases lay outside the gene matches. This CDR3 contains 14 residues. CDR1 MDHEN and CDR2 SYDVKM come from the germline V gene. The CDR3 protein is CASSITGAAYEQFF. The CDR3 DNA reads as TGTGCCAGCAGTATAACAGGGGCTGCCTATGAGCAGTTCTTC.

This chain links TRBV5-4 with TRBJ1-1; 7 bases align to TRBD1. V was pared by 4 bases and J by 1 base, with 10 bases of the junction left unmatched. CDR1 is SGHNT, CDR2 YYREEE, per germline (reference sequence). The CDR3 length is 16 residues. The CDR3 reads CASSAELGTANTEAFF. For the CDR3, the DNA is TGTGCCAGCAGCGCAGAACTTGGGACAGCGAACACTGAAGCTTTCTTT.

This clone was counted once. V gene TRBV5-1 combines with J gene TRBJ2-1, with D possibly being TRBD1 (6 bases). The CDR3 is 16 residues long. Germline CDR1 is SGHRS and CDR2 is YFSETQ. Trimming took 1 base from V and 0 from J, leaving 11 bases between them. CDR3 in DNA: TGCGCCAGCAGCTTGTCCGGGACAAGCTCCTACAATGAGCAGTTCTTC. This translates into CASSLSGTSSYNEQFF.

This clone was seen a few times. The CDR3 reads CASSQVDRREGYTF. The CDR3 region has the DNA TGTGCCAGCAGCCAGGTGGACAGGAGGGAAGGCTACACCTTC. The J gene is TRBJ1-2, the V gene TRBV14; 7 bases are a match to TRBD1. The CDR3 is made up of 14 amino acids. Germline V gene data show CDR1 as SGHDN and CDR2 as FVKESK. J was trimmed by 8 bases and V by 3 bases; bases with no gene match: 9. Supplemented by reference TRBV14 and TRBJ1-2, the full variable domain reads EAGVTQFPSHSVIEKGQTVTLRCDPISGHDNLYWYRRVMGKEIKFLLHFVKESKQDESGMPNNRFLAERTGGTYSTLKVQPAELEDSGVYFCASSQVDRREGYTFGSGTRLTVV.

The CDR3 DNA reads TGTGCCAGCAGCTTAGGTCAGGGGGCTCTCCTTGAGCAGTTCTTC. Translated: CASSLGQGALLEQFF. J is TRBJ2-1 and V is TRBV7-9, with 8 bases that match TRBD1. CDR1 and CDR2 (germline): SEHNR, FQNEAQ (reference sequence). The CDR3 runs to 15 residues. V gave up 1 base and J gave up 9 bases; unmatched junction bases: 8.

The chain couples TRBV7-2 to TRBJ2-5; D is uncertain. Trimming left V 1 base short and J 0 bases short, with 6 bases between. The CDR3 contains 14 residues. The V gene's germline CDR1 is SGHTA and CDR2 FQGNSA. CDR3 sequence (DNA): TGTGCCAGCAGCTTAGGGTACAACCAAGAGACCCAGTACTTC. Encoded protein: CASSLGYNQETQYF.